The source of this T cell receptor beta chain is a study of T-cell memory formation after mild COVID-19. The overall study: In these data, TCR clusters were largely donor specific. Study conclusions and caveats: Among clones contracting day 15 to 85, CD4/CD8 was balanced, whereas later expanders leaned CD4+.

Sample barcodes and UMIs were carried by the TCR alpha and TCR beta cDNA libraries that 5'RACE generated with constant-segment primers. From the 5' RACE reads, TCRdb called clonotypes with MiXCR, one entry per CDR3 protein. The sample holds some 120,000 distinct CDR3 sequences, approximately 15% seen once. On this clonotype: The antigen is unknown.

This sequence was found in a man aged 18 to 29 who had mild COVID-19 (a few samples of this study predate the infection). Cell type and time point are not known. Material for sequencing was PBMCs or a T cell subset sorted from them (not recorded which).

CDR3 nucleotide sequence: TGTGCCAGCAGCCAGCTACTATACGGGGAGCTGTTTTTT. This encodes CASSQLLYGELFF. The chain uses TRBV11-2 and TRBJ2-2, with D unresolved. The V gene lost 5 bases and the J gene lost 7 bases, with 11 bases spanning the gap. Looked up from germline, CDR1 is SGHAT and CDR2 is FQNNGV. The CDR3 is 13 residues long.